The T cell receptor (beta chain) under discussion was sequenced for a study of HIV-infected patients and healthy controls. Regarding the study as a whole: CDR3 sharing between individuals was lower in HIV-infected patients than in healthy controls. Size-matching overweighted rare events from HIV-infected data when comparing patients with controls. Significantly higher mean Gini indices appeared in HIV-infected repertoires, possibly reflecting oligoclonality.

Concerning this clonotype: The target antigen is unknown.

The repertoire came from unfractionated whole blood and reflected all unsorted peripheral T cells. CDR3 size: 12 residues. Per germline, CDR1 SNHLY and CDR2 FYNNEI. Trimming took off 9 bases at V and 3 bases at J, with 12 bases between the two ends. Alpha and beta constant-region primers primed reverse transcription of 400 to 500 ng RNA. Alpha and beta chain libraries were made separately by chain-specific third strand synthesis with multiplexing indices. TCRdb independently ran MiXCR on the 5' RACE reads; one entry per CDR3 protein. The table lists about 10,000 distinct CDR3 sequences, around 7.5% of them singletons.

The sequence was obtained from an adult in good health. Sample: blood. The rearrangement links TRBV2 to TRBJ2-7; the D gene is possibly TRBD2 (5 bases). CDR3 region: CASLRENYEQYF. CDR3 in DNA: TGTGCCAGTCTCCGGGAAAACTACGAGCAGTACTTC.